This is a list of T cell receptor beta chains from one sample in a study of response to subunit inactivated influenza vaccine. TCRdb used MiXCR to reprocess the RT-PCR reads, holding one entry per CDR3 protein. Here the sample spans 560,000 or so distinct CDR3 sequences, roughly 8.2% being singletons. This specimen was PBMCs from blood, taken around 25 months after vaccination. Every receptor here comes from a man aged 50 to 75 who received an inactivated influenza vaccine. CDR3s include the opening cysteine and the closing phenylalanine or tryptophan. The D gene is left open where the match is weak. Not every row has a clone size; where given, it reads once, few, many or a size class.

J gene: TRBJ2-2
clone size: few
D gene: NA
V gene: TRBV6-5
CDR3 DNA: TGTGCCAGCAGTTACTCGAATCCCGGGGGTGCGGGCGGGGAGCTGTTTTTT
CDR3 protein: CASSYSNPGGAGGELFF

J gene: TRBJ2-3
clone size: NA
D gene: NA
V gene: TRBV7-9
CDR3 DNA: TGTGCCAGCAGCTTGTTTGACGGGAGTACGCAGTATTTT
CDR3 protein: CASSLFDGSTQYF

J gene: TRBJ2-7
clone size: few
D gene: NA
V gene: TRBV4-2
CDR3 DNA: TGTGCCAGCAGCCAACAGGGGCTGGACTACGAGCAGTACTTC
CDR3 protein: CASSQQGLDYEQYF

J gene: TRBJ1-2
clone size: few
D gene: TRBD1
V gene: TRBV29-1
CDR3 DNA: TGCAGCGTTGAAGATCACGGGACAGGGTTTGGCTACACCTTC
CDR3 protein: CSVEDHGTGFGYTF

J gene: TRBJ1-1
clone size: few
D gene: TRBD1
V gene: TRBV7-2
CDR3 DNA: TGTGCCATCCGTCCCAGGGGGGCGGGCACTGAAGCTTTCTTT
CDR3 protein: CAIRPRGAGTEAFF

J gene: TRBJ2-2
clone size: few
D gene: NA
V gene: TRBV6-2/TRBV6-3
CDR3 DNA: TGTGCCAGCAACCGACAGGACAACACCGGGGAGCTGTTTTTT
CDR3 protein: CASNRQDNTGELFF

J gene: TRBJ2-3
clone size: NA
D gene: TRBD2
V gene: TRBV10-3
CDR3 DNA: TGTGCCATCAGTGTGCAGGCGGATGGACTAGCGGAACCGTGGGGCACAGATACGCAGTATTTT
CDR3 protein: CAISVQADGLAEPWGTDTQYF

J gene: TRBJ2-5
clone size: few
D gene: NA
V gene: TRBV20-1
CDR3 DNA: TGCAGTGCTAGAGATATTACTAGGCACGAGACCCAGTACTTC
CDR3 protein: CSARDITRHETQYF

J gene: TRBJ2-7
clone size: many
D gene: NA
V gene: TRBV29-1
CDR3 DNA: TGCAGCGTCGGGGGCCCTAGGGAGCAGTACTTC
CDR3 protein: CSVGGPREQYF

J gene: TRBJ1-1
clone size: NA
D gene: TRBD1
V gene: TRBV28
CDR3 DNA: TGTGCCAGCAGTGACATTGGGACAGGGCTGGAAGCTTTCTTT
CDR3 protein: CASSDIGTGLEAFF

J gene: TRBJ1-2
clone size: NA
D gene: NA
V gene: TRBV5-1
CDR3 DNA: TGCGCCAGCAGCTATGAGGGGGACTATGGCTACACCTTC
CDR3 protein: CASSYEGDYGYTF

J gene: TRBJ2-2
clone size: many
D gene: NA
V gene: TRBV7-6
CDR3 DNA: TGTGCCAGCAGCTTAACGGAATCCGGGGAGCTGTTTTTT
CDR3 protein: CASSLTESGELFF

J gene: TRBJ1-5
clone size: many
D gene: NA
V gene: TRBV3-1
CDR3 DNA: TGTGCCAGCAGCCGTAGAAGGGATTATCAGCCCCAGCATTTT
CDR3 protein: CASSRRRDYQPQHF

J gene: TRBJ1-4
clone size: many
D gene: NA
V gene: TRBV5-1
CDR3 DNA: TGCGCCACCAGGGATACGTTGGGTGAAAAACTGTTTTTT
CDR3 protein: CATRDTLGEKLFF

J gene: TRBJ2-3
clone size: few
D gene: NA
V gene: TRBV3-1
CDR3 DNA: TGTGCCAGCAGCTCCTCGTGGGCTACGCAGTATTTT
CDR3 protein: CASSSSWATQYF

J gene: TRBJ2-4
clone size: few
D gene: NA
V gene: TRBV4-2
CDR3 DNA: TGTGCCAGCAGCCCGGGTGGAGGGGAGGTCGCTCAGTACTTC
CDR3 protein: CASSPGGGEVAQYF

J gene: TRBJ2-1
clone size: NA
D gene: TRBD2
V gene: TRBV14
CDR3 DNA: TGTGCCAGCAGCCAGGTAGCGGGAGGGCCACTCTTC
CDR3 protein: CASSQVAGGPLF

J gene: TRBJ1-5
clone size: NA
D gene: NA
V gene: TRBV20-1
CDR3 DNA: TGCAGTGCTAGTTTAGGGCAGCTCAATCAGCCCCAGCATTTT
CDR3 protein: CSASLGQLNQPQHF

J gene: TRBJ1-4
clone size: NA
D gene: NA
V gene: TRBV7-2
CDR3 DNA: TGTGCCAGCAGCTTCTTTTTGGGGGCGGGGTTGCGAGAAAAACTGTTTTTT
CDR3 protein: CASSFFLGAGLREKLFF

J gene: TRBJ2-2
clone size: few
D gene: TRBD1
V gene: TRBV3-1
CDR3 DNA: TGTGCCAGCAGACCCCGGGACAGGGGAGTTGCCGGGGAGCTGTTTTTT
CDR3 protein: CASRPRDRGVAGELFF

J gene: TRBJ2-1
clone size: NA
D gene: NA
V gene: TRBV7-9
CDR3 DNA: TGTGCCAGCAGCTTAGCGCCTGTGATGGGAAAATCTGAGCAGTTCTTC
CDR3 protein: CASSLAPVMGKSEQFF

J gene: TRBJ1-3
clone size: few
D gene: TRBD1
V gene: TRBV7-9
CDR3 DNA: TGTGCCACGCGGACAGGGACTCAAAACACCATATATTTT
CDR3 protein: CATRTGTQNTIYF

J gene: TRBJ2-7
clone size: few
D gene: TRBD1
V gene: TRBV10-2
CDR3 DNA: TGCGCCAGCACCGATGGACAGGGAGGCTACGAGCAGTACTTC
CDR3 protein: CASTDGQGGYEQYF

J gene: TRBJ2-7
clone size: few
D gene: NA
V gene: TRBV30
CDR3 DNA: TGTGCCTGGAGTAGTAGGGTCACGGTCGAGCAGTACTTC
CDR3 protein: CAWSSRVTVEQYF

J gene: TRBJ2-5
clone size: few
D gene: NA
V gene: TRBV11-2
CDR3 DNA: TGTGCCAGCAGCCCGACGACGAGCCAAGAGACCCAGTACTTC
CDR3 protein: CASSPTTSQETQYF

J gene: TRBJ1-5
clone size: NA
D gene: TRBD1
V gene: TRBV30
CDR3 DNA: TGTGCCTGGAGTCGACAGGGCGGTCAGCCCCAGCATTTT
CDR3 protein: CAWSRQGGQPQHF

J gene: TRBJ1-4
clone size: NA
D gene: TRBD1
V gene: TRBV20-1
CDR3 DNA: TGCAGTGCGGAGACAGGGGGAGATGAAAAACTGTTTTTT
CDR3 protein: CSAETGGDEKLFF

J gene: TRBJ2-1
clone size: few
D gene: NA
V gene: TRBV18
CDR3 DNA: TGTGCCAGCCGTACCCGCGAGGGATCGTTAGGCAATGAGCAGTTCTTC
CDR3 protein: CASRTREGSLGNEQFF

J gene: TRBJ1-2
clone size: many
D gene: NA
V gene: TRBV20-1
CDR3 DNA: TGCAGTGCCCTTGGACAGACTAACTATGGCTACACCTTC
CDR3 protein: CSALGQTNYGYTF

J gene: TRBJ1-2
clone size: many
D gene: NA
V gene: TRBV19
CDR3 DNA: TGTGCCAGTAGTATTAAGGCTGGCTACACCTTC
CDR3 protein: CASSIKAGYTF

J gene: TRBJ1-4
clone size: NA
D gene: NA
V gene: TRBV3-1
CDR3 DNA: TGTGCCAGCAGAAAACGGACAGCAACTAATGAAAAACTGTTTTTT
CDR3 protein: CASRKRTATNEKLFF

J gene: TRBJ1-1
clone size: NA
D gene: NA
V gene: TRBV5-5
CDR3 DNA: TGTGCCAGCAGCTTCCAGCCACAAAACACTGAAGCTTTCTTT
CDR3 protein: CASSFQPQNTEAFF